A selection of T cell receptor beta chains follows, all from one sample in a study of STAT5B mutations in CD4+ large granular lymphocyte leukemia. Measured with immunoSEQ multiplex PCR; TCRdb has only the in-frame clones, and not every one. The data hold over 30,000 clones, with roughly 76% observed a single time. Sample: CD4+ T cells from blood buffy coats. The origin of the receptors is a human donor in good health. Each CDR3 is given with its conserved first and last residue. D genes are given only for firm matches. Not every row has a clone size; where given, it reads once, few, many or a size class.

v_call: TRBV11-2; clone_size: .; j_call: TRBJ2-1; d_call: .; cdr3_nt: TGTGCCAGCAGCCTGGCCCTAGCGTCGGGCAATGAGCAGTTCTTC; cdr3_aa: CASSLALASGNEQFF
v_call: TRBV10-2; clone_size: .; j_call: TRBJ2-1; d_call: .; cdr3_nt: TGCGCCAGCAGTGAGTTAGGGTACCTCGGCAATGAGCAGTTCTTC; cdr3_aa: CASSELGYLGNEQFF
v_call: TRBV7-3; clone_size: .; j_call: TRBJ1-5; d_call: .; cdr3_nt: TGTGCCAGCAGCTTAAATGGGGACAGCAATCAGCCCCAGCATTTT; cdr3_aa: CASSLNGDSNQPQHF
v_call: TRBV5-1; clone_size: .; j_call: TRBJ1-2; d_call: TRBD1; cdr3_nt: TGCGCCAGCAGCTTTGGACAGGGCGAAGATTCGAGCTACACCTTC; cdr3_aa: CASSFGQGEDSSYTF
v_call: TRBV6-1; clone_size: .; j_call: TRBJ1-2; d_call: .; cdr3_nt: TGTGCCAGCACCTGGCAGGGGCAAGGGAATGGCTACACCTTC; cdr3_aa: CASTWQGQGNGYTF
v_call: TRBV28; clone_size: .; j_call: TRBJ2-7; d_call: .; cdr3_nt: TGTGCCAGCACCCGTACAGGGTTCCACTACGAGCAGTACTTC; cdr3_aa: CASTRTGFHYEQYF
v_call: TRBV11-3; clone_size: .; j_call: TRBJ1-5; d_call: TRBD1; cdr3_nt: TGTGCCAGCAGCGTAGGTGACAACCGGGACAGACATAGCAATCAGCCCCAGCATTTT; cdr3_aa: CASSVGDNRDRHSNQPQHF
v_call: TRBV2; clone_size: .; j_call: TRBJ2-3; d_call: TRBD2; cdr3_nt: TGTGCCAGCAGTGACCAGCGGTCGGGAGGTTCAGATACGCAGTATTTT; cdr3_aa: CASSDQRSGGSDTQYF
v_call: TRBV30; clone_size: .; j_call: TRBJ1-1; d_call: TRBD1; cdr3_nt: TGTGCCTGGAGGGACACAGGGGCCTTGAACACTGAAGCTTTCTTT; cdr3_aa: CAWRDTGALNTEAFF
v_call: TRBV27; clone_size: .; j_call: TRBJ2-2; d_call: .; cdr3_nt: TGTGCCAGCAGTCTTAGAGGGAGCGACCACACCGGGGAGCTGTTTTTT; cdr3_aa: CASSLRGSDHTGELFF
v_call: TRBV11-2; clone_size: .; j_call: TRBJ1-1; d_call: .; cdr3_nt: TGTGCCAGCAGCCTTCTCAACACTGAAGCTTTCTTT; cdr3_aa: CASSLLNTEAFF
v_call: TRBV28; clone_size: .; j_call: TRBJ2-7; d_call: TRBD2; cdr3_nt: TGTGCCAGCCACGAAAGCGGGAGGGCCTCGTACGAGCAGTACTTC; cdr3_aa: CASHESGRASYEQYF
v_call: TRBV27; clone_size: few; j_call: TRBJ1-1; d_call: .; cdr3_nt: TGTGCCAGCAGTTTTGAGGAGAACACTGAAGCTTTCTTT; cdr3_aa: CASSFEENTEAFF
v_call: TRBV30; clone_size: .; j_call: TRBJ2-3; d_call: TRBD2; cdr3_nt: TGTGCCTGGAGTCCCCTAGCGGGAGCGACAGATACGCAGTATTTT; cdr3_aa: CAWSPLAGATDTQYF
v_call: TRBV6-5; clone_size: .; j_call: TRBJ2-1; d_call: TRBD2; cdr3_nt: TGTGCCAGCAGGGGACTAGCTGCGGGTAACAATGAGCAGTTCTTC; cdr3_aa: CASRGLAAGNNEQFF
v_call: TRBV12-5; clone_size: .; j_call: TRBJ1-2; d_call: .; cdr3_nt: TGTGCTAGTGGTTGGCCCCTCAGCGGGACTGGCTACACCTTC; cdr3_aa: CASGWPLSGTGYTF
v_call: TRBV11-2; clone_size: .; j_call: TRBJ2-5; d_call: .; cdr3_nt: TGTGCCAGCAGCTTAGAGGAGGAGACCCAGTACTTC; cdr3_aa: CASSLEEETQYF
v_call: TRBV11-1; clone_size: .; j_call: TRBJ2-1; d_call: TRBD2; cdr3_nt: TGTGCCAGCAGCTTAGGCGGGGGGAATTACAATGAGCAGTTCTTC; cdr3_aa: CASSLGGGNYNEQFF
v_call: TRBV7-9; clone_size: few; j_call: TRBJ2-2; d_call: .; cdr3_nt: TGTGCCAGCAGCTTAGCGCTTGGACAAAACACCGGGGAGCTGTTTTTT; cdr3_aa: CASSLALGQNTGELFF
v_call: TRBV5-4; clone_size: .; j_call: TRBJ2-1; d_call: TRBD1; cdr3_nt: TGTGCCAGCAGCAGGACAGGGAGCTCCTACAATGAGCAGTTCTTC; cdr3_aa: CASSRTGSSYNEQFF
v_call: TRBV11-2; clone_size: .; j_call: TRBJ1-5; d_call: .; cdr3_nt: TGTGCCAGCAGCAGAGACCCGAATCAGCCCCAGCATTTT; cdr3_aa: CASSRDPNQPQHF
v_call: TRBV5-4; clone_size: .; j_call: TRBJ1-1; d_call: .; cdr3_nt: TGTGCCAGCAGCTTCGGGAAGCGGGACACTGAAGCTTTCTTT; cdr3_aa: CASSFGKRDTEAFF
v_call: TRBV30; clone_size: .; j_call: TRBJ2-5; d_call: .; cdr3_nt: TGTGCCTGGAGAAGGGGGGGCGGGACCGAGACCCAGTACTTC; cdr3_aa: CAWRRGGGTETQYF
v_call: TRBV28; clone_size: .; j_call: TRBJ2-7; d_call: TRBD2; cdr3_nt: TGTGCCAGCAGCCCCCCCGGGGAGGGGAGGAACTTC; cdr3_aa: CASSPPGEGRNF
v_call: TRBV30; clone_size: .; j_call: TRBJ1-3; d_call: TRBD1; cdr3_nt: TGTGCCTGGAGTCCCTCCACACAGGGGGGGGGTAGGAACACCATATATTTT; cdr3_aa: CAWSPSTQGGGRNTIYF
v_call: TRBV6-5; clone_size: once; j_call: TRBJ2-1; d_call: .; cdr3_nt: TGTGCCAGCAGTTACTTGGGTTTTGGGTCGTGGAATGAGCAGTTCTTC; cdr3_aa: CASSYLGFGSWNEQFF
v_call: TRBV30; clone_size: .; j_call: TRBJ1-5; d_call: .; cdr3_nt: TGTGCCTGGAGTGCACCGGGACAGCCCCAGCATTTT; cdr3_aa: CAWSAPGQPQHF
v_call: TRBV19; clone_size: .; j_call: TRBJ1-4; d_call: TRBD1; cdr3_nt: TGTGCCAGTAGCTGGACAGGCCGAAATGAAAAACTGTTTTTT; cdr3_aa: CASSWTGRNEKLFF
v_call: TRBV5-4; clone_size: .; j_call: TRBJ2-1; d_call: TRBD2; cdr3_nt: TGTGCCAGCAGCTTGATCCGGACTAGCGGGTACAATGAGCAGTTCTTC; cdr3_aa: CASSLIRTSGYNEQFF
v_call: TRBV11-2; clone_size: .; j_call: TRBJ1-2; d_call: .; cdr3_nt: TGTGCCAGCAGCCCCCTGCGGCGCCGGGCTGGTGGCTACACCTTC; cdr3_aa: CASSPLRRRAGGYTF
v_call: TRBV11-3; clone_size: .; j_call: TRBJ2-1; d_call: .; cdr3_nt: TGTGCCAGCAGCATAGACGGCAGCTCCTACAATGAGCAGTTCTTC; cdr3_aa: CASSIDGSSYNEQFF
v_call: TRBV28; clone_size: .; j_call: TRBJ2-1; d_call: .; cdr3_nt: TGTGCCAGCAGTGTGAGACTAGGACGCAATGAGCAGTTCTTC; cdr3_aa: CASSVRLGRNEQFF
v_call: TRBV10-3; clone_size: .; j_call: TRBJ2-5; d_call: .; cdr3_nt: TGTGCCATCAGTGAGGGTACTGGAGAGACCCAGTACTTC; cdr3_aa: CAISEGTGETQYF
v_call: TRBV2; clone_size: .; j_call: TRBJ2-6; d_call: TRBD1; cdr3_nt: TGTGCCAGCAGTGGTATCGGACAGGGGTACGTCGTCCTGACTTTC; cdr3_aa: CASSGIGQGYVVLTF
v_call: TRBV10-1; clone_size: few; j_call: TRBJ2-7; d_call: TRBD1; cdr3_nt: TGCGCCAGCAGTACGGGACAGGACGGCGAGCAGTACTTC; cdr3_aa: CASSTGQDGEQYF
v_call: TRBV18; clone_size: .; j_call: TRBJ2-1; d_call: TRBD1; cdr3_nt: TGTGCCAGCTCACCACCACGGGAGGACAGGGGACCCAGTTCCTACAATGAGCAGTTCTTC; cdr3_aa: CASSPPREDRGPSSYNEQFF
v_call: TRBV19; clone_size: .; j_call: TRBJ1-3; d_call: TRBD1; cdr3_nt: TGTGCCAGTAGTATCGGGGCGACAGGGAGTGGAAACACCATATATTTT; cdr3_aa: CASSIGATGSGNTIYF
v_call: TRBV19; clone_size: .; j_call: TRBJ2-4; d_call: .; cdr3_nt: TGTGCCAGTAGTATAGGGGCGTCGAGGTCGCTAGCCAAAAACATTCAGTACTTC; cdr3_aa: CASSIGASRSLAKNIQYF
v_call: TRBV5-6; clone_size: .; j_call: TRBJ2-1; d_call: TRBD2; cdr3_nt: TGTGCCAGCAGCTTGGTAGGGCGGGAGGGCCAGAATGAGCAGTTCTTC; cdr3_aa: CASSLVGREGQNEQFF
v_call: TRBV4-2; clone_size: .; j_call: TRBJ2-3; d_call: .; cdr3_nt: TGTGCCAGCAGCCCCCGTGGAGAACTAGGGGGTACGCAGTATTTT; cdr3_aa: CASSPRGELGGTQYF
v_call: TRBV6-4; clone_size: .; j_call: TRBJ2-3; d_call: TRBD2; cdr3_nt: TGTGCCAGCAGTGAGACTAGCGTGGAACTGGATACGCAGTATTTT; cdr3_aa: CASSETSVELDTQYF
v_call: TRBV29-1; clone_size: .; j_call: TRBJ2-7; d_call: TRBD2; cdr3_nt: TGCTGCGGGGCTAGCGGGAGAGAGCAGTACTTC; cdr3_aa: CCGASGREQYF